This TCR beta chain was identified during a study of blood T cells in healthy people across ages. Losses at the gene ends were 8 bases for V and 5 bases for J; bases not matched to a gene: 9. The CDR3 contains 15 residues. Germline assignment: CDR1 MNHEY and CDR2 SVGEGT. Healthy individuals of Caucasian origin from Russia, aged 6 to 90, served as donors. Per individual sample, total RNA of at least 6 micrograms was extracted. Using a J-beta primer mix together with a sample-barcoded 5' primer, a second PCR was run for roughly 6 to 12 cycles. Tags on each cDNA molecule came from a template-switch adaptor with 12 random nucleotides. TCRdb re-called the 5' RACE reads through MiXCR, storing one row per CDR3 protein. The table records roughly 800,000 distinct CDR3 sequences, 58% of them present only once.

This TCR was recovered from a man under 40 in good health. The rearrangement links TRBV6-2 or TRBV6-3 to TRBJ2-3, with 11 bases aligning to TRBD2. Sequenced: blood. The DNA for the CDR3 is TGTGCCAGCTGCTTAGCGGGGGGGCCGGGAGATACGCAGTATTTT. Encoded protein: CASCLAGGPGDTQYF.